Presented here are 5 T cell receptor beta chains from one specimen sequenced in a study of cytomegalovirus exposure and HLA in healthy donors. A multiplex PCR was run with 60 Vbeta primers and 13 Jbeta primers. The protocol was immunoSEQ multiplex PCR, while the TCRdb copy is restricted to in-frame clones and leaves out a portion. In the table there are over 50,000 clones, approximately 72% of which are singletons. Source material: PBMCs. These TCRs come from a man aged 50 to 59 in good health and CMV-seropositive.

CDR3 nucleotides: TGTGCCAGCTCACCATCAAAGACAAGGTCCTCCTACGAGCAGTACTTC. Amino acid sequence: CASSPSKTRSSYEQYF. The chain is built from TRBV18 and TRBJ2-7; D remains ambiguous. The CDR3 has 16 residues. V was cut by 2 bases and J by 0 bases, with 14 bases left in between. Germline V gene sequence: CDR1 KGHSH, CDR2 LQKENI.

CDR3 nucleotide sequence: TGTGCCAGCAGCATAGGGGGGCTTGTCAATCAGCCCCAGCATTTT. Protein: CASSIGGLVNQPQHF. The chain combines TRBV7-9 with TRBJ1-5; weak D call: TRBD1 (6 bases). There are 15 residues in the CDR3. The germline V and J ends were trimmed by 5 bases and 3 bases, with 14 bases remaining between them. Germline V lookup: CDR1 SEHNR, CDR2 FQNEAQ (reference sequence).

V gene TRBV19 combines with J gene TRBJ2-3, with 11 bases that match TRBD1. Germline V lookup: CDR1 LNHDA, CDR2 SQIVND (reference sequence). With 9 bases clipped from V and 3 bases from J, the junction kept 2 bases outside the gene matches. The CDR3 covers 13 residues. The CDR3 sequence is CASRDRGTDTQYF. CDR3 nucleotide sequence: TGTGCCAGCCGGGACAGGGGGACAGATACGCAGTATTTT. The variable domain in full, completed from reference TRBV19 and TRBJ2-3, reads DGGITQSPKYLFRKEGQNVTLSCEQNLNHDAMYWYRQDPGQGLRLIYYSQIVNDFQKGDIAEGYSVSREKKESFPLTVTSAQKNPTAFYLCASRDRGTDTQYFGPGTRLTVL.

The chain combines TRBV5-4 with TRBJ2-1; weak D call: TRBD2 (5 bases). This CDR3 comprises 13 residues. V lost 0 bases and J lost 10, with 11 bases in between. CDR1 is SGHNT, CDR2 YYREEE, per germline (reference sequence). DNA of the CDR3: TGTGCCAGCAGCTTGGTCGGGGTAAGCGAGCAGTTCTTC. Encoded protein: CASSLVGVSEQFF.

The chain joins TRBV11-3 to TRBJ1-1, with D perhaps TRBD1 (6 bases). V was pared by 3 bases and J by 7 bases, with 24 bases between. The CDR3 has 17 residues. The germline V gene has CDR1 SGHNT and CDR2 YENEEA. Written as DNA, the CDR3 is TGTGCCAGCAGCTTCTCTCTGGGGGCGACCCCGGTGGTTGAAGCTTTCTTT. Translation: CASSFSLGATPVVEAFF.